The 20 T cell receptor beta chains below come from one sample, sequenced in a study of blood T cells in healthy people across ages. It was with a sample-barcoded 5' primer and a J-beta primer mix that a second PCR of about 7 to 12 cycles was run. MiXCR, applied by TCRdb to the 5' RACE reads, yields one record per CDR3 protein. The sample yields some 710,000 distinct CDR3 sequences, 22% seen once. The sequenced sample was blood. The receptors shown here come from a man between 65 and 85 years old in good health.

This clonotype was detected only a few times. This chain joins TRBV5-1 and TRBJ1-4; D might be TRBD1 (6 bases). The CDR3 loop spans 18 amino acids. The V end was cut by 2 bases, the J end by 0 bases, with 17 bases between. Germline CDR1 SGHRS, CDR2 YFSETQ. The CDR3 reads CASSLPGTSFATNEKLFF. Written as DNA, the CDR3 is TGCGCCAGCAGCTTACCCGGGACATCCTTCGCAACTAATGAAAAACTGTTTTTT.

There are a few counts of this clonotype. The chain couples TRBV20-1 to TRBJ2-3; no definite D call. Trimming pared 4 bases from V and 2 bases from J, leaving 10 bases between. This CDR3 spans 13 amino acids. The V gene's germline CDR1 is DFQATT and CDR2 SNEGSKA (reference sequence). CDR3 DNA sequence: TGCAGTGCTACGGACGTCTACACAGATACGCAGTATTTT. Its translation: CSATDVYTDTQYF.

This clonotype appeared a few times. The chain joins TRBV5-1 to TRBJ2-5; weak D call: TRBD1 (6 bases). The DNA end is a closer match to TRBJ2-7, so the J assignment may be wrong. Looked up from germline, CDR1 is SGHRS and CDR2 is YFSETQ. The CDR3 is made up of 13 amino acids. The CDR3 sequence: CASSQGQTYEQYF. The CDR3 nucleotides are TGCGCCAGCAGCCAAGGACAGACCTACGAGCAGTACTTC.

J is TRBJ2-1 and V is TRBV20-1; possibly TRBD2 for D (6 bases). Trimming removed 6 bases at V and 2 bases at J, with 11 bases between. CDR1 is DFQATT and CDR2 is SNEGSKA in the germline V gene (reference sequence). The length of the CDR3 is 13 residues. In nucleotides, the CDR3 is TGCAGTGCAACGGCGGGACCCTACAATGAGCAGTTCTTC. It codes for CSATAGPYNEQFF.

The genes are TRBV12-3 or TRBV12-4 and TRBJ1-1; 7 bases line up with TRBD1. Trimming cost V 3 bases and J 4 bases; bases outside gene matches: 8. The CDR3 contains 15 residues. The CDR3 region is CASSFGGQTSTEAFF. Here the CDR3 DNA reads TGTGCCAGCAGTTTTGGGGGACAGACAAGCACTGAAGCTTTCTTT.

The rearrangement links TRBV20-1 to TRBJ2-5; a possible D gene is TRBD1 (6 bases). The J call may be incorrect, as the DNA end agrees better with TRBJ2-1. Germline V gene data show CDR1 as DFQATT and CDR2 as SNEGSKA (reference sequence). CDR3 size: 14 residues. The CDR3 region is CSARDPRGRNEQFF. The CDR3, as DNA: TGCAGTGCTAGAGATCCCAGGGGACGGAATGAGCAGTTCTTC.

The chain combines TRBV5-1 with TRBJ2-7; D is perhaps TRBD2 (6 bases). Trimming took off 4 bases at V and 1 base at J, with 12 bases between the two ends. Germline-derived CDR1 and CDR2 are SGHRS and YFSETQ. The CDR3 covers 14 residues. The CDR3 sequence: CASSPRGDSYEQYF. The CDR3 coding sequence is TGCGCCAGCAGCCCCCGCGGGGATTCCTACGAGCAGTACTTC.

The V call is TRBV20-1, the J call TRBJ2-5; tentative D call: TRBD1 (5 bases). This CDR3 comprises 15 residues. Per the germline V gene, CDR1 is DFQATT and CDR2 is SNEGSKA (reference sequence). V lost 5 bases and J 5 bases, leaving 21 bases between the germline ends. CDR3 residues: CSAARLYPPGETQYF. The DNA of the CDR3 is TGCAGTGCTGCCCGTCTTTACCCTCCAGGGGAGACCCAGTACTTC.

V usage is TRBV19 and J usage is TRBJ2-5, with D unresolved. The J call may be mistaken, given a closer DNA end match to TRBJ2-7. Germline lookup yields CDR1 LNHDA and CDR2 SQIVND (reference sequence). The CDR3 runs to 14 residues. DNA for the CDR3: TGTGCCAGTAGTATCGGCGGAGAGCCCTACGAGCAGTACTTC. As protein: CASSIGGEPYEQYF.

This clonotype was seen a single time. V and J are TRBV15 and TRBJ2-1; the match to TRBD2 covers 9 bases. Trimming at V came to 1 base and at J to 0 bases, leaving 7 bases not matched to a gene. CDR1 is LNHNV, CDR2 YYDKDF, per germline (reference sequence). The CDR3 is made up of 18 amino acids. The DNA of the CDR3 is TGTGCCACCAGCAGAGGAGCTAGCGGGATTAGCTCCTACAATGAGCAGTTCTTC. It translates to CATSRGASGISSYNEQFF.

The chain links TRBV20-1 to TRBJ2-3; the match to TRBD2 covers 12 bases. Germline loops: CDR1 DFQATT, CDR2 SNEGSKA (reference sequence). Trimming cost V 1 base and J 4 bases; bases outside gene matches: 3. The CDR3 has 15 amino acids. CDR3 in DNA: TGCAGTGCTAGAGGGACTAGCGGGGCCCCAGATACGCAGTATTTT. Protein: CSARGTSGAPDTQYF.

This clonotype was found a few times. The J gene is TRBJ1-1, the V gene TRBV29-1; D is uncertain. Trimming shortened V by 3 bases and J by 4 bases, and 9 bases separated the two germline ends. This CDR3 comprises 12 residues. CDR1 and CDR2 from the germline V gene are SQVTM and ANQGSEA. This CDR3 is CSVELRVTEAFF. The CDR3 nucleotides read TGCAGCGTTGAGTTAAGGGTCACTGAAGCTTTCTTT.

This clonotype was counted only a few times. This rearrangement joins TRBV27 to TRBJ2-3, with TRBD2 identical over 15 bases. The germline V gene encodes CDR1 MNHEY and CDR2 SMNVEV (reference sequence). The trim removed 5 bases at V and 8 bases at J, leaving 8 bases unmatched. The CDR3 totals 16 residues. The CDR3 coding sequence is TGTGCCAGCAGTGCTAGGACTAGCGGGAGGGCCGCTACGCAGTATTTT. Encoded protein: CASSARTSGRAATQYF.

The CDR3 region is CASRGTGGDTQYF. For the CDR3, the DNA is TGCGCCAGCAGGGGGACAGGGGGAGATACGCAGTATTTT. The chain joins TRBV5-1 to TRBJ2-3; TRBD1 agrees at 11 bases. Per germline, CDR1 SGHRS and CDR2 YFSETQ. This CDR3 comprises 13 residues. V gave up 5 bases and J gave up 5 bases; unmatched junction bases: 1.

This clonotype was seen a handful of times. This rearrangement joins TRBV9 to TRBJ2-5; 15 positions match TRBD2. The germline V gene encodes CDR1 SGDLS and CDR2 YYNGEE. The CDR3 runs to 14 residues. V lost 3 bases and J lost 9; bases outside the gene matches: 3. The chain's CDR3 is CASSEGLAGGAQYF. For the CDR3, the DNA is TGTGCCAGCAGCGAAGGACTAGCGGGAGGGGCCCAGTACTTC.

This clonotype was seen repeatedly, ten times or more. The rearrangement uses TRBV6-4 and TRBJ2-1; no clear D. The V gene lost 0 bases and the J gene lost 10 bases, with 10 bases spanning the gap. Germline-derived CDR1 and CDR2 are MRHNA and SNTAGT. This CDR3 has 13 residues. The CDR3 protein is CASSDSLGREQFF. DNA for the CDR3: TGTGCCAGCAGTGACTCTCTCGGCCGAGAGCAGTTCTTC.

The chain combines TRBV29-1 with TRBJ2-1, with a tentative D call TRBD2 (7 bases). With 6 bases removed from V and 2 bases from J, the gap between germline ends came to 14 bases. The V gene's germline CDR1 is SQVTM and CDR2 ANQGSEA. The CDR3 contains 14 residues. The CDR3 DNA reads as TGCAGCGTCCGTAAGGGGGGGACCTACAATGAGCAGTTCTTC. Protein product: CSVRKGGTYNEQFF.

This clonotype was seen many times. This chain uses TRBV14 with TRBJ1-4; D remains unclear. V gave up 3 bases and J gave up 7 bases, with 18 bases separating them. The CDR3 covers 16 residues. Germline-derived CDR1 and CDR2 are SGHDN and FVKESK. CDR3 coding DNA: TGTGCCAGCAGCCATTTAGGACTATCGAATGGTGAAAAACTGTTTTTT. It codes for CASSHLGLSNGEKLFF.

The rearrangement links TRBV5-1 to TRBJ2-5; 7 bases are shared with TRBD1. After removal of 3 bases from V and 1 base from J, the junction contained 15 bases not matched to a gene. In germline, CDR1 is SGHRS, CDR2 YFSETQ. The CDR3 covers 18 residues. The CDR3 DNA reads TGCGCCAGCAGCTGGACAATTGGGACAGACCCTTTCCAAGAGACCCAGTACTTC. Translation gives CASSWTIGTDPFQETQYF.

In its sample, this clonotype was seen a few times. The rearrangement uses TRBV20-1 and TRBJ2-3; D is perhaps TRBD1 or TRBD2 (5 bases each). Germline assignment: CDR1 DFQATT and CDR2 SNEGSKA (reference sequence). CDR3 length: 13 residues. The V end lost 0 bases, the J end lost 4 bases, and 8 bases lay between the germline ends. The CDR3 DNA reads TGCAGTGCTAGAGAGGGGACGGCAGATACGCAGTATTTT. Encoded protein: CSAREGTADTQYF.